This entry concerns a single T cell receptor (beta chain). What it binds is unknown. The sample is drawn from a study of cytomegalovirus exposure and HLA in healthy donors. Regarding the study as a whole: Specificity for CMV antigens was confirmed in vitro for a few of the CMV-associated chains.

CDR1 MNHEY and CDR2 SVGAGI come from the germline V gene. With 5 bases removed from V and 0 bases from J, the gap between germline ends came to 14 bases. This CDR3 is built from 15 residues. TCRdb keeps only in-frame clones here, not all; method: immunoSEQ multiplex PCR. The table has hundreds of thousands of clones, 90% seen once. The V and J genes are TRBV6-5 and TRBJ2-7, with D unclear. Sequencing was done on a sample of PBMCs. This TCR was sampled from a woman in her twenties or thirties in good health and CMV-seronegative. Here the CDR3 DNA reads TGTGCCAGCAGTCCTTCGGGCGGCAGCTCCTACGAGCAGTACTTC. Residues: CASSPSGGSSYEQYF.